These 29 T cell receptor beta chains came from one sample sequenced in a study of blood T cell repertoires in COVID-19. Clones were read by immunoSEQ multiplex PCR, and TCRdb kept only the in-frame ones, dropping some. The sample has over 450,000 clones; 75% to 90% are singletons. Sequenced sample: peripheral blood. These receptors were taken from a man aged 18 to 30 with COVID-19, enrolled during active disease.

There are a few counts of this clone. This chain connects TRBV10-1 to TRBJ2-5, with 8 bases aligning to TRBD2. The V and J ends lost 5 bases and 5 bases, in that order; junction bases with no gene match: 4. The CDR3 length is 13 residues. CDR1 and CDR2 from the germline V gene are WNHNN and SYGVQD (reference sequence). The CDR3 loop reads CASSKGGRETQYF. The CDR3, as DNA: TGCGCCAGCAGTAAGGGCGGGAGGGAGACCCAGTACTTC.

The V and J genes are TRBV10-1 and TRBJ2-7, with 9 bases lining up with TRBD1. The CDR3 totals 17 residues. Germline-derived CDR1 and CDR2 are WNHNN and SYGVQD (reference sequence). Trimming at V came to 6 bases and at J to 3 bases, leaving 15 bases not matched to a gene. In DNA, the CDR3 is TGCGCCAGCAGCATTAATCGGCTCGGGACAGGGAGCTACGAGCAGTACTTC. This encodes CASSINRLGTGSYEQYF.

In DNA, the CDR3 is TGTGCCAGCAGCTTAGAGGCGGCGGCCCCGGGAGGAAACACCATATATTTT. Its protein product is CASSLEAAAPGGNTIYF. The chain uses TRBV11-3 and TRBJ1-3; D is undetermined. CDR1 and CDR2 (germline): SGHNT, YENEEA. CDR3 length equals 17 residues. Deletions cut 0 bases from V and 4 bases from J, with 16 bases between.

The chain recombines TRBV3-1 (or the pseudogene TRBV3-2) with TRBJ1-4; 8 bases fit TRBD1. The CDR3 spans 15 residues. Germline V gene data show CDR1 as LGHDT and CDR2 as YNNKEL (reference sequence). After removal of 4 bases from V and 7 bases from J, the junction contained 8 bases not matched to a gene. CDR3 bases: TGTGCCAGCAGCCCCCTTGGACAGGGCCTTGAAAAACTGTTTTTT. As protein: CASSPLGQGLEKLFF.

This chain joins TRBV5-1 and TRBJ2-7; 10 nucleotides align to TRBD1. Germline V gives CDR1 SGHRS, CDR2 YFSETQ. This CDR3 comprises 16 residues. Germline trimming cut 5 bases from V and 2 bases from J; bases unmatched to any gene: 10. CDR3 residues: CASSNPRDRGPYEQYF. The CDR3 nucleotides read TGCGCCAGCAGTAACCCACGGGACAGGGGTCCCTACGAGCAGTACTTC. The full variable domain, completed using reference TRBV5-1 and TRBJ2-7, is KAGVTQTPRYLIKTRGQQVTLSCSPISGHRSVSWYQQTPGQGLQFLFEYFSETQRNKGNFPGRFSGRQFSNSRSEMNVSTLELGDSALYLCASSNPRDRGPYEQYFGPGTRLTVT.

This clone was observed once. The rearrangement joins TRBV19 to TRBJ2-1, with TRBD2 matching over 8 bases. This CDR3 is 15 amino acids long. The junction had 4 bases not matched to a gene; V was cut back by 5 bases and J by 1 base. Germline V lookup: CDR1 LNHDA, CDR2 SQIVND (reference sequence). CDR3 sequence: CASSLGLGSYNEQFF. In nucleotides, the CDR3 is TGTGCCAGTAGTTTGGGACTAGGGTCCTACAATGAGCAGTTCTTC.

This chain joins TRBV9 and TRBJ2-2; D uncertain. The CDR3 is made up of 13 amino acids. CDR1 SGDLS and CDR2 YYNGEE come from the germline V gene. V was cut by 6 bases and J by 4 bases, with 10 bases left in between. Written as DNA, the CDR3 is TGTGCCAGCACTACGCAACCCACCGGGGAGCTGTTTTTT. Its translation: CASTTQPTGELFF.

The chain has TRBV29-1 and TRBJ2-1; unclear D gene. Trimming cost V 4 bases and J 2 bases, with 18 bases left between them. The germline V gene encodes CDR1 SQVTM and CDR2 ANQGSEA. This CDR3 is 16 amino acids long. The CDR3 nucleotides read TGCAGCGTTGTTGCCCCGTTTAACCGGGCCTACAATGAGCAGTTCTTC. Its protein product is CSVVAPFNRAYNEQFF.

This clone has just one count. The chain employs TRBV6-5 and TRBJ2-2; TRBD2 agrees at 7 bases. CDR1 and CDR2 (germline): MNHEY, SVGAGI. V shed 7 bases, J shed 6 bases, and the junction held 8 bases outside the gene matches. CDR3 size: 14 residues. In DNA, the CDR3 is TGTGCCAGCACCAAATTTACTAGCGCCGGGGAGCTGTTTTTT. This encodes CASTKFTSAGELFF.

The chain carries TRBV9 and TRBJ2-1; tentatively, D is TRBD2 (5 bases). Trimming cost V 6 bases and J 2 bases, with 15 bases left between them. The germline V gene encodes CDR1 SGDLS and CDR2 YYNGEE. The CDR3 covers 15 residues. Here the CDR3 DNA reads TGTGCCAGCACCGCGCTGGAGGTTCCCTACAATGAGCAGTTCTTC. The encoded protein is CASTALEVPYNEQFF.

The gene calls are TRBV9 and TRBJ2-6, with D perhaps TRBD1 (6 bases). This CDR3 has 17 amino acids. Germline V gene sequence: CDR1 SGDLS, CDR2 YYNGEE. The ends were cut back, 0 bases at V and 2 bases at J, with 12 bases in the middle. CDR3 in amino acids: CASSVELRTAGANVLTF. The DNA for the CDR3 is TGTGCCAGCAGCGTAGAGTTGAGGACAGCTGGGGCCAACGTCCTGACTTTC.

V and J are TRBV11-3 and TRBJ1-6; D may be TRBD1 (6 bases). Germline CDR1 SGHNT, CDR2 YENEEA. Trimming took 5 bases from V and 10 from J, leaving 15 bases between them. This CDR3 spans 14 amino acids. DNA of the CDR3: TGTGCCAGCAGCCCAGGACAGTTAAACTCACCCCTCCACTTT. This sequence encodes CASSPGQLNSPLHF.

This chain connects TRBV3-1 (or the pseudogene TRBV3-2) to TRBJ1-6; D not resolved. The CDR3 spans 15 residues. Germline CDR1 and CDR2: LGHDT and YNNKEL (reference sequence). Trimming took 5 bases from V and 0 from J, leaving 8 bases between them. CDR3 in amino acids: CASSEIRSYNSPLHF. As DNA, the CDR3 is TGTGCCAGCAGCGAGATTCGCTCCTATAATTCACCCCTCCACTTT.

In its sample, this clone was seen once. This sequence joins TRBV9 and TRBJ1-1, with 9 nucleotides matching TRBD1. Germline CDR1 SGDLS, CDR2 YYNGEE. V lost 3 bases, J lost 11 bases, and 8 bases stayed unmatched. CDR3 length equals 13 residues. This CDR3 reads CASSAGQGLEAFF. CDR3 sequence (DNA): TGTGCCAGCAGCGCTGGACAGGGGTTAGAGGCTTTCTTT.

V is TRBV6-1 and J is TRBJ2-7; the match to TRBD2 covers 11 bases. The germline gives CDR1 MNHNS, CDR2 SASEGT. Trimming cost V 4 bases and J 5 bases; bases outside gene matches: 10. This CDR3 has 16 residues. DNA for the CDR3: TGTGCCAGCAGTGCCCCCCTAGCGGGGGGCGGCCACGAGCAGTACTTC. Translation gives CASSAPLAGGGHEQYF.

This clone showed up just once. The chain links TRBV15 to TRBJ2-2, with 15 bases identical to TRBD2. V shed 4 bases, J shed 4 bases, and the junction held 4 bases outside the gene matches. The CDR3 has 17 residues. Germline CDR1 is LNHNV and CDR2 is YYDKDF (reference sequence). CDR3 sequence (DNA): TGTGCCACCAGCAAAGGACTAGCGGGGGGGGGCACCGGGGAGCTGTTTTTT. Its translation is CATSKGLAGGGTGELFF.

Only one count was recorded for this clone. The CDR3 spells CASSKTSLSFTDTQYF. In DNA form, the CDR3 reads TGTGCCAGCAGCAAGACTAGCCTATCATTCACAGATACGCAGTATTTT. This chain uses TRBV27 with TRBJ2-3, with 7 nucleotides matching TRBD2. The CDR3 runs 16 residues. J was trimmed by 2 bases and V by 6 bases; bases with no gene match: 11. Germline CDR1 and CDR2: MNHEY and SMNVEV (reference sequence).

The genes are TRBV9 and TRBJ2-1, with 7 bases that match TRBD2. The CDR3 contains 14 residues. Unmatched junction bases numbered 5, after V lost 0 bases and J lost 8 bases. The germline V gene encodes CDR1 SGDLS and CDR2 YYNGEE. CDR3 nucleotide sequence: TGTGCCAGCAGCGTAGTTGTTGCGGGGGATGAGCAGTTCTTC. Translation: CASSVVVAGDEQFF.

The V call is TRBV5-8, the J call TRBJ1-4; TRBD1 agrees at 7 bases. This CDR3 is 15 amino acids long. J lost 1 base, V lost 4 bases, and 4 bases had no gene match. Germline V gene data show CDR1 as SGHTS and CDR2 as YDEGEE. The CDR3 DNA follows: TGTGCCAGCAGCCCTCACAGGGGAACTAATGAAAAACTGTTTTTT. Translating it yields CASSPHRGTNEKLFF.

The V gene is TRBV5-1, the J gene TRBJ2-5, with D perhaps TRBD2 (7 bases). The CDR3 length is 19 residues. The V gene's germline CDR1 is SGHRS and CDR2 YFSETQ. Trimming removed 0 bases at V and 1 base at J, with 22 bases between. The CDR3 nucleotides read TGCGCCAGCAGCTTGGATGGCTTTGCGGGAGAGGGGGTCCAAGAGACCCAGTACTTC. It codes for CASSLDGFAGEGVQETQYF.

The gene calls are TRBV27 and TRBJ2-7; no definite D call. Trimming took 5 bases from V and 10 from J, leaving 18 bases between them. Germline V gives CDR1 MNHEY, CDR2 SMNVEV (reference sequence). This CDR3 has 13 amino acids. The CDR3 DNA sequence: TGTGCCAGCAGTCTCTTGCAGGCCACTGAACAGTACTTC. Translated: CASSLLQATEQYF.

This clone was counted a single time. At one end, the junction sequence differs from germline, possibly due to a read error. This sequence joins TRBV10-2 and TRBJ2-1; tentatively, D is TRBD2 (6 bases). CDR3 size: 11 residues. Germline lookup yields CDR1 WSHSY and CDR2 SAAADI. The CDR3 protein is CASQDYTEQFF. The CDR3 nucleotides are TGCGCCAGCCAGGACTACACTGAGCAGTTCTTC.

Here the CDR3 DNA reads TGTGCCAGTAGATTTGGGACTAGCGGGAGCAATGAGCAGTTCTTC. This codes for CASRFGTSGSNEQFF. The chain is built from TRBV2 and TRBJ2-1; TRBD2 agrees at 14 bases. Looked up from germline, CDR1 is SNHLY and CDR2 is FYNNEI. Trimming cost V 9 bases and J 6 bases; bases outside gene matches: 7. The CDR3 spans 15 residues.

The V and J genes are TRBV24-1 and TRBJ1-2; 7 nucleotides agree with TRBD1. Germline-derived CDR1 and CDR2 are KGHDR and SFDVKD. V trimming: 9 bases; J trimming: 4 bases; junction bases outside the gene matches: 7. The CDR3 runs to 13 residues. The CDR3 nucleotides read TGTGCCACCTCCGGACAGGCGTTCTATGGCTACACCTTC. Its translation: CATSGQAFYGYTF.

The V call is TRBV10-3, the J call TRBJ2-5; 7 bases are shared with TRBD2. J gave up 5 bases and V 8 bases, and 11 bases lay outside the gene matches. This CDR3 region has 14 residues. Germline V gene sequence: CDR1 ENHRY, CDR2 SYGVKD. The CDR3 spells CAIARGLRVETQYF. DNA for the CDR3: TGTGCCATCGCGCGGGGGTTGCGTGTGGAGACCCAGTACTTC.

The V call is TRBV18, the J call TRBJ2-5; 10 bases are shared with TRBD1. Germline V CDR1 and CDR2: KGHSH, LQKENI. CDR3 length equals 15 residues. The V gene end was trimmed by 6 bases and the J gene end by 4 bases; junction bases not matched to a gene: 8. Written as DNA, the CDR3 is TGTGCCAGCTCCGAGGACAGGGGGGAGACAGAGACCCAGTACTTC. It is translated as CASSEDRGETETQYF. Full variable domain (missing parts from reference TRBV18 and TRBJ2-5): NAGVMQNPRHLVRRRGQEARLRCSPMKGHSHVYWYRQLPEEGLKFMVYLQKENIIDESGMPKERFSAEFPKEGPSILRIQQVVRGDSAAYFCASSEDRGETETQYFGPGTRLLVL.

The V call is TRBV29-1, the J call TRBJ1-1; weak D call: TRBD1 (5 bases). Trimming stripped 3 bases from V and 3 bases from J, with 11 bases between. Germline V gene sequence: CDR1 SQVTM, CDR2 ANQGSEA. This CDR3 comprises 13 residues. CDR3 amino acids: CSVDGRADTEAFF. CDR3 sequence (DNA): TGCAGCGTTGATGGCAGGGCCGACACTGAAGCTTTCTTT.

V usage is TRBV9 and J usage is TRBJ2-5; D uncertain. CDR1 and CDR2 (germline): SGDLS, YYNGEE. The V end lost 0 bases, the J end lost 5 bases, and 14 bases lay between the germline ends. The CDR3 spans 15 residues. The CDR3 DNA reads TGTGCCAGCAGCGTAGGGAGTCCCACCGGGGAGACCCAGTACTTC. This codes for CASSVGSPTGETQYF.

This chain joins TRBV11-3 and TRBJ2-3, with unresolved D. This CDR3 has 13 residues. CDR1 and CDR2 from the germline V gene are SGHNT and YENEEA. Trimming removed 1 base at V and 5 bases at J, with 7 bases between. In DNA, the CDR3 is TGTGCCAGCAGCTTAGCTAGGATAGATACGCAGTATTTT. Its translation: CASSLARIDTQYF. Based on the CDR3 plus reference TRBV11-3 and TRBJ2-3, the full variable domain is EAGVVQSPRYKIIEKKQPVAFWCNPISGHNTLYWYLQNLGQGPELLIRYENEEAVDDSQLPKDRFSAERLKGVDSTLKIQPAELGDSAVYLCASSLARIDTQYFGPGTRLTVL.